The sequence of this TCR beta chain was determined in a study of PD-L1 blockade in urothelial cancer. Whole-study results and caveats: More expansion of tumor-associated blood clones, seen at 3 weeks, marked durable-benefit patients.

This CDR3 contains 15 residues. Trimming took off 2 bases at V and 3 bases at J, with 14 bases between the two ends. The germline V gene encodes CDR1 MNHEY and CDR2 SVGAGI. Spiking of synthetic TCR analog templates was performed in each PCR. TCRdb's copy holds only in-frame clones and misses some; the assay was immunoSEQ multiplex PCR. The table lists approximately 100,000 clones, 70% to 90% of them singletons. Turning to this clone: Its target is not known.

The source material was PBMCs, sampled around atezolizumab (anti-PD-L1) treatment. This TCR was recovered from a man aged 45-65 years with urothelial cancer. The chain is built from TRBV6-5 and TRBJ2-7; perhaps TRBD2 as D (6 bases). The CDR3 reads CASSYVARGGYEQYF. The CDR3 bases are TGTGCCAGCAGTTACGTAGCCCGGGGAGGCTACGAGCAGTACTTC.